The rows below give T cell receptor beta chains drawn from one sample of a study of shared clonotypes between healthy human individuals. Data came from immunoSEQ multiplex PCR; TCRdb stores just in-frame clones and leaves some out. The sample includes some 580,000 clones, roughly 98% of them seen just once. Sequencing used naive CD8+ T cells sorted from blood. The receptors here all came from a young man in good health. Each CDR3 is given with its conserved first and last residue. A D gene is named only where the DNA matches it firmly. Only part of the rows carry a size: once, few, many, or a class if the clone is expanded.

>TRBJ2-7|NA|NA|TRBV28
TGTGCCAGCAGTGTCGCCGGGACCCGATCTACTTATGGGTACTTC
CASSVAGTRSTYGYF
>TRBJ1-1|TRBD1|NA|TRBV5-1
TGCGCCAGCAGGGAGGGGACAGCCGGTCGTGGGGCTGAAGCTTTCTTT
CASREGTAGRGAEAFF
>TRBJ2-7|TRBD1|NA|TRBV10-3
TGTGCCATCAGTGAGGTGGACAGGGAAGTGCTGCAGTACTTC
CAISEVDREVLQYF
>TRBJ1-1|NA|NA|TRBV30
TGTGCCTGGAGTGTGTCAGGGGAGACTGAAGCTTTCTTT
CAWSVSGETEAFF
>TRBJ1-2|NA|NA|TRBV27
TGTGCCAGCAGTTTATCGATAAGCCCGGGGAGCGGCTACACCTTC
CASSLSISPGSGYTF
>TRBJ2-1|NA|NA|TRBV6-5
TGTGCCAGCAGTTCCGGACAGTCGACCTACAATGAGCAGTTCTTC
CASSSGQSTYNEQFF
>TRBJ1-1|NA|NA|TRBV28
TGTGCCAGCAGTCCCTGGGGGAACACTGAAGCTTTCTTT
CASSPWGNTEAFF
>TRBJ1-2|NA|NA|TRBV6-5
TGTGCCAGCAGATATGGGGATACAGGCTACACCTTC
CASRYGDTGYTF
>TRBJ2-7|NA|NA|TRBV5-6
TGTGCCAGCAGCCCAGACAGCCTCGCCTACGAGCAGTACTTC
CASSPDSLAYEQYF
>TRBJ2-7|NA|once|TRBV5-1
TGCGCCAGCAGCTTGCTACAGGGCTACGAGCAGTACTTC
CASSLLQGYEQYF
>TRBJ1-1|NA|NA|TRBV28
TGTGCCAGCAGTTTAGGGGCGACACGGAACACTGAAGCTTTCTTT
CASSLGATRNTEAFF
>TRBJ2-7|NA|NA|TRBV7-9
TGTGCCAGCAGCTTAGCTTCCTCCTACGAGCAGTACTTC
CASSLASSYEQYF
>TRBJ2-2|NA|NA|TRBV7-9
TGTGCCAGCAGCTTAAGGGGTTACACCGGGGAGCTGTTTTTT
CASSLRGYTGELFF
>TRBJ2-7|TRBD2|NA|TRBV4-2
TGTGCCAGCAGCCAAGACCAGCGGGAGGACGAGCAGTACTTC
CASSQDQREDEQYF
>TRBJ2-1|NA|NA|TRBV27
TGTGCCAGCAGTCATCGGGACACGGCCTACAATGAGCAGTTCTTC
CASSHRDTAYNEQFF
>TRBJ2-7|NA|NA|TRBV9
TGTGCCAGCAGCGTAGGCGGGACGACCTACGAGCAGTACTTC
CASSVGGTTYEQYF
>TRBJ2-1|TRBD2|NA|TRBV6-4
TGTGCCAGCAGTTCGACTAGCGGGGAATACAATGAGCAGTTCTTC
CASSSTSGEYNEQFF
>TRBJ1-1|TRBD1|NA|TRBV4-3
TGCGCCAGCAGCCAAGTCCCAGGGGGGGGAATGAACACTGAAGCTTTCTTT
CASSQVPGGGMNTEAFF
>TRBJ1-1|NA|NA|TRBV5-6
TGTGCCAGCAGCTTGCTTCTGAACACTGAAGCTTTCTTT
CASSLLLNTEAFF
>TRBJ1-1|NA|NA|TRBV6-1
TGTGCCAGCAAGAGGGGGAACACTGAAGCTTTCTTT
CASKRGNTEAFF
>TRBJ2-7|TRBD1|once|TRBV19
TGTGCCAGTAGTATAACAGGGGATAGTTACGAGCAGTACTTC
CASSITGDSYEQYF
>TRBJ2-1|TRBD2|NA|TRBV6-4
TGTGCCAGGCGGCAGGGAACTTGCGGGAGCTCCTACAATGAGCAGTTCTTC
CARRQGTCGSSYNEQFF
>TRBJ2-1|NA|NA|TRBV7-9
TGTGCCAGCAGCTTAGGCAATGGGCAGTTCTTC
CASSLGNGQFF